One and the same sample provided the 30 T cell receptor beta chains below, sequenced in a study of blood T cell repertoires in COVID-19. Clones were sequenced by immunoSEQ multiplex PCR, and TCRdb holds only the in-frame ones, with some missing. The sample has more than 95,000 clones; around 85% are singletons. Source material: peripheral blood. Receptors were obtained from an older man who had recovered from COVID-19.

V usage is TRBV28 and J usage is TRBJ1-2; weak D call: TRBD1 (5 bases). Germline CDR1 is MDHEN and CDR2 is SYDVKM. CDR3 length equals 16 residues. The V gene lost 2 bases and the J gene lost 6 bases, with 19 bases spanning the gap. CDR3 in amino acids: CASSLVGGWQPHGYTF. DNA for the CDR3: TGTGCCAGCAGTTTAGTGGGGGGGTGGCAGCCCCATGGCTACACCTTC.

The rearrangement links TRBV11-1 to TRBJ2-3, with 7 bases matching TRBD2. The germline CDR1 and CDR2 sequences are SGHAT and FQDESV (reference sequence). The length of the CDR3 is 17 residues. V was pared by 0 bases and J by 7 bases, with 13 bases of the junction left unmatched. CDR3 residues: CASSLAAGLSSTYTQYF. The CDR3 DNA sequence: TGTGCCAGCAGCTTAGCAGCGGGACTCTCTTCTACCTATACGCAGTATTTT.

The chain combines TRBV15 with TRBJ1-1; D unclear. The CDR3 runs 16 residues. V was trimmed by 1 base and J by 1 base, leaving 13 bases between them. Germline V CDR1 and CDR2: LNHNV, YYDKDF (reference sequence). The CDR3 bases are TGTGCCACCAGCAGAGGGCTTGTCGGGTCGAACACTGAAGCTTTCTTT. Its protein is CATSRGLVGSNTEAFF. The whole variable domain, remainder taken from reference TRBV15 and TRBJ1-1, is DAMVIQNPRYQVTQFGKPVTLSCSQTLNHNVMYWYQQKSSQAPKLLFHYYDKDFNNEADTPDNFQSRRPNTSFCFLDIRSPGLGDTAMYLCATSRGLVGSNTEAFFGQGTRLTVV.

This clone was recorded only once. The rearrangement uses TRBV6-6 and TRBJ1-4; 7 positions agree with TRBD1. The germline gives CDR1 MNHNY, CDR2 SVGAGI (reference sequence). This CDR3 contains 16 residues. J was trimmed by 4 bases and V by 3 bases; bases with no gene match: 8. The CDR3 sequence: CASSYFRPGGNEKLFF. The CDR3 DNA reads as TGTGCCAGCAGTTATTTTCGGCCAGGGGGTAATGAAAAACTGTTTTTT.

The gene calls are TRBV7-7 and TRBJ1-1; D is uncertain. With 5 bases removed from V and 1 base from J, the gap between germline ends came to 8 bases. The CDR3 spans 13 residues. From germline, CDR1 is SSHAT and CDR2 FNYEAQ (reference sequence). The DNA of the CDR3 is TGTGCCAGCAGCCAGGAGGGGAACACTGAAGCTTTCTTT. Amino acids: CASSQEGNTEAFF.

J is TRBJ2-5 and V is TRBV3-1 (or the pseudogene TRBV3-2); 10 positions match TRBD2. J was trimmed by 5 bases and V by 2 bases; bases with no gene match: 8. There are 16 residues in the CDR3. Germline V gene lookup returns CDR1 LGHDT and CDR2 YNNKEL (reference sequence). The CDR3 DNA sequence: TGTGCCAGCAGCCAATCGCTAGCGGGAGACCGGGAGACCCAGTACTTC. Residues: CASSQSLAGDRETQYF.

The chain joins TRBV11-2 to TRBJ1-5; 7 bases line up with TRBD1. CDR1 is SGHAT, CDR2 FQNNGV, per germline. CDR3 size: 15 residues. V trimming: 0 bases; J trimming: 5 bases; junction bases outside the gene matches: 4. The DNA of the CDR3 is TGTGCCAGCAGCTTAGATGGGGACAGCCATCAGCCCCAGCATTTT. It codes for CASSLDGDSHQPQHF.

The J gene is TRBJ1-2, the V gene TRBV28, with D hard to call. The CDR3 is 12 amino acids. The V end lost 5 bases, the J end lost 2 bases, and 6 bases lay between the germline ends. Germline values: CDR1 MDHEN, CDR2 SYDVKM. The CDR3 nucleotides are TGTGCCAGCAGTCTAATGAACTATGGCTACACCTTC. Protein: CASSLMNYGYTF.

A word on this clone: This sample includes further DNA sequences coding for the same CDR3. The chain carries TRBV28 and TRBJ1-2; D not certain. This CDR3 is built from 12 residues. Trimming shortened V by 5 bases and J by 4 bases, and 8 bases separated the two germline ends. Germline lookup yields CDR1 MDHEN and CDR2 SYDVKM. The CDR3 DNA is TGTGCCAGCAGTCTTCGGGTCTATGGCTACACCTTC. Translating gives CASSLRVYGYTF.

V gene TRBV30 combines with J gene TRBJ2-3, with 8 bases lining up with TRBD2. V lost 2 bases, J lost 0 bases, and 7 bases stayed unmatched. The germline V gene has CDR1 GTSNPN and CDR2 SVGIG (reference sequence). This CDR3 has 16 amino acids. CDR3 nucleotide sequence: TGTGCCTGGAGTAGCGGGAGCGGTTGGAGCACAGATACGCAGTATTTT. Protein sequence: CAWSSGSGWSTDTQYF. The full variable domain, its missing parts supplied by reference TRBV30 and TRBJ2-3, is SQTIHQWPATLVQPVGSPLSLECTVEGTSNPNLYWYRQAAGRGLQLLFYSVGIGQISSEVPQNLSASRPQDRQFILSSKKLLLSDSGFYLCAWSSGSGWSTDTQYFGPGTRLTVL.

The V call is TRBV11-2, the J call TRBJ2-2, with 11 bases that match TRBD2. Looked up from germline, CDR1 is SGHAT and CDR2 is FQNNGV. CDR3 length: 19 amino acids. V shed 3 bases, J shed 6 bases, and the junction held 15 bases outside the gene matches. Written as DNA, the CDR3 is TGTGCCAGCAGCTTCCGACCCATTTTAGCGGGAGGGTCGGCCGGGGAGCTGTTTTTT. Translating it yields CASSFRPILAGGSAGELFF.

This chain joins TRBV5-1 and TRBJ1-1; maybe TRBD1 (5 bases). The CDR3 runs to 14 residues. Germline-derived CDR1 and CDR2 are SGHRS and YFSETQ. The V and J ends lost 0 bases and 6 bases respectively, with 12 bases between them. CDR3 nucleotides: TGCGCCAGCAGCTTGGGGGTAAGGGGCGCTGAAGCTTTCTTT. It specifies CASSLGVRGAEAFF.

The genes are TRBV3-1 (or the pseudogene TRBV3-2) and TRBJ1-3; 8 nucleotides line up with TRBD1. Germline trimming cut 3 bases from V and 2 bases from J; bases unmatched to any gene: 0. Germline V gene lookup returns CDR1 LGHDT and CDR2 YNNKEL (reference sequence). CDR3 length: 14 amino acids. CDR3 nucleotide sequence: TGTGCCAGCAGCCAGGGACAGGCTGGAAACACCATATATTTT. This sequence encodes CASSQGQAGNTIYF.

The J gene is TRBJ2-7, the V gene TRBV19; tentatively, D is TRBD1 (6 bases). CDR3 length: 13 amino acids. Germline CDR1 LNHDA, CDR2 SQIVND (reference sequence). The germline V and J ends were trimmed by 5 bases and 3 bases, with 11 bases remaining between them. CDR3 region: CASSSDSDYEQYF. The CDR3 DNA reads TGTGCCAGTAGTTCGGACAGCGACTACGAGCAGTACTTC. Full variable domain (remainder filled in from reference TRBV19 and TRBJ2-7): DGGITQSPKYLFRKEGQNVTLSCEQNLNHDAMYWYRQDPGQGLRLIYYSQIVNDFQKGDIAEGYSVSREKKESFPLTVTSAQKNPTAFYLCASSSDSDYEQYFGPGTRLTVT.

The CDR3 DNA reads as TGCGCCAGCAGCCAACGTTACGGGACTCTTCAAGAGACCCAGTACTTC. Its protein is CASSQRYGTLQETQYF. The V gene is TRBV4-1, the J gene TRBJ2-5; tentative D call: TRBD2 (6 bases). The germline gives CDR1 MGHRA, CDR2 YSYEKL. CDR3 size: 16 residues. V dropped 2 bases and J dropped 2 bases, with 15 bases sitting between them.

This sequence joins TRBV3-1 (or the pseudogene TRBV3-2) and TRBJ2-7, with D tentatively TRBD2 (6 bases). V lost 4 bases and J lost 7, with 20 bases in between. The germline CDR1 and CDR2 sequences are LGHDT and YNNKEL (reference sequence). The CDR3 spans 15 residues. The CDR3 here is CASSPPGLPSGEQYF. CDR3 DNA: TGTGCCAGCAGCCCCCCCGGACTACCCTCGGGTGAGCAGTACTTC.

The chain links TRBV27 to TRBJ2-3, with 9 bases lining up with TRBD1. Per the germline V gene, CDR1 is MNHEY and CDR2 is SMNVEV (reference sequence). There are 18 residues in the CDR3. After removal of 5 bases from V and 4 bases from J, the junction contained 16 bases not matched to a gene. Here the CDR3 reads CASSTGTGKERPPDTQYF. The CDR3 DNA reads as TGTGCCAGCAGTACGGGGACAGGGAAAGAAAGGCCCCCAGATACGCAGTATTTT.

This clone has just a few counts. V usage is TRBV29-1 and J usage is TRBJ1-1; D is perhaps TRBD1 (6 bases). This CDR3 is 15 amino acids long. Germline CDR1 reads SQVTM; CDR2 reads ANQGSEA. V dropped 3 bases and J dropped 4 bases, with 18 bases sitting between them. The CDR3 reads CSVDGMGALTTEAFF. The CDR3 DNA is TGCAGCGTTGATGGTATGGGGGCGCTTACCACTGAAGCTTTCTTT.

This sequence joins TRBV19 and TRBJ2-1, with 10 bases fitting TRBD2. Germline-derived CDR1 and CDR2 are LNHDA and SQIVND (reference sequence). The CDR3 length is 16 residues. After removal of 3 bases from V and 3 bases from J, the junction contained 5 bases not matched to a gene. CDR3 region: CASSMGSGRIYNEQFF. DNA of the CDR3: TGTGCCAGTAGTATGGGTAGCGGGAGGATCTACAATGAGCAGTTCTTC.

The J gene is TRBJ1-5, the V gene TRBV2, with 10 bases identical to TRBD1. J lost 5 bases, V lost 3 bases, and 4 bases had no gene match. The V gene's germline CDR1 is SNHLY and CDR2 FYNNEI. The CDR3 length is 15 residues. The CDR3 loop is CASSDRGQGYQPQHF. CDR3 nucleotides: TGTGCCAGCAGTGACCGGGGACAGGGGTATCAGCCCCAGCATTTT.

The chain links TRBV21-1 to TRBJ1-2; the table's D call, TRBD1, was not checked against the DNA. TRBV21-1 is tagged as a pseudogene. CDR3 length equals 16 residues. The DNA of the CDR3 is TGTGCCAGCAGCAAAAGGTGCCAGGGGGCTGGCTATGGCTACACCTTC. Translation: CASSKRCQGAGYGYTF.

The CDR3 region is CASRVQGAREKLFF. Here the CDR3 DNA reads TGTGCCAGCAGGGTACAGGGGGCGAGGGAAAAACTGTTTTTT. V and J are TRBV2 and TRBJ1-4; 9 nucleotides align to TRBD1. Germline V gene sequence: CDR1 SNHLY, CDR2 FYNNEI. This CDR3 spans 14 amino acids. V dropped 6 bases and J dropped 8; count of bases not matched to a gene: 7.

The chain combines TRBV7-3 with TRBJ2-1; TRBD2 matches at 10 bases. In germline, CDR1 is SGHTA, CDR2 FQGTGA. The CDR3 consists of 16 residues. Trimming at V came to 5 bases and at J to 0 bases, leaving 4 bases not matched to a gene. DNA of the CDR3: TGTGCCAGCAGCCCACGGACTAGCGGCTCCTACAATGAGCAGTTCTTC. Its protein is CASSPRTSGSYNEQFF.

The chain combines TRBV25-1 with TRBJ2-1, with D uncertain. V was trimmed by 6 bases and J by 2 bases, leaving 8 bases between them. This CDR3 contains 13 residues. CDR1 and CDR2 (germline): MGHDK, SYGVNS. CDR3 DNA: TGTGCCAGCAGGTGGAGCGCCTACAATGAGCAGTTCTTC. Translating it yields CASRWSAYNEQFF.

The genes are TRBV5-1 and TRBJ2-1; TRBD1 matches at 12 bases. Germline V CDR1 and CDR2: SGHRS, YFSETQ. V trimming: 4 bases; J trimming: 5 bases; junction bases outside the gene matches: 4. The length of the CDR3 is 15 residues. CDR3 sequence reads: CASSLGQGAHNEQFF. The CDR3 nucleotides are TGCGCCAGCAGCCTGGGACAGGGGGCCCACAATGAGCAGTTCTTC.

The chain combines TRBV27 with TRBJ1-2; D might be TRBD1 (5 bases). CDR1 and CDR2 (germline): MNHEY, SMNVEV (reference sequence). The CDR3 consists of 15 residues. V was pared by 5 bases and J by 4 bases, with 17 bases between. The CDR3 DNA reads TGTGCCAGCAGTCCCCGAACTGACAGTCCCTATGGCTACACCTTC. Protein sequence: CASSPRTDSPYGYTF.

This clone has more than one count but fewer than ten. The chain joins TRBV19 to TRBJ2-7; 8 bases match TRBD1. The CDR3 runs to 11 residues. Germline values: CDR1 LNHDA, CDR2 SQIVND (reference sequence). The V and J ends lost 8 bases and 3 bases, in that order; junction bases with no gene match: 0. The CDR3 DNA sequence: TGTGCCAGTGGACAGGGCTACGAGCAGTACTTC. Translation: CASGQGYEQYF.

The chain joins TRBV7-9 to TRBJ2-3; a weak D match, TRBD2 (5 bases). The CDR3 loop spans 14 amino acids. V lost 5 bases and J lost 1, with 10 bases in between. CDR1 and CDR2 from the germline V gene are SEHNR and FQNEAQ (reference sequence). The CDR3 DNA reads as TGTGCCAGCAGCCCCCCCGGGGGCACAGATACGCAGTATTTT. The encoded protein is CASSPPGGTDTQYF. Drawing the rest from reference TRBV7-9 and TRBJ2-3, the complete variable domain is DTGVSQNPRHKITKRGQNVTFRCDPISEHNRLYWYRQTLGQGPEFLTYFQNEAQLEKSRLLSDRFSAERPKGSFSTLEIQRTEQGDSAMYLCASSPPGGTDTQYFGPGTRLTVL.

The chain links TRBV9 to TRBJ2-3; D unresolved. Germline V gene sequence: CDR1 SGDLS, CDR2 YYNGEE. The CDR3 is made up of 14 amino acids. V was pared by 0 bases and J by 4 bases, with 9 bases between. In DNA, the CDR3 is TGTGCCAGCAGCGTAGCTAGTTATTCAGATACGCAGTATTTT. It is translated as CASSVASYSDTQYF.

The rearrangement uses TRBV10-2 and TRBJ1-1, with TRBD1 matching 10 bases. The V gene's germline CDR1 is WSHSY and CDR2 SAAADI. The CDR3 has 13 residues. After removal of 2 bases from V and 9 bases from J, the junction contained 3 bases not matched to a gene. The CDR3 DNA reads TGCGCCAGCAGTGAGCTGGGACAGGGGAAAGCTTTCTTT. It translates to CASSELGQGKAFF.